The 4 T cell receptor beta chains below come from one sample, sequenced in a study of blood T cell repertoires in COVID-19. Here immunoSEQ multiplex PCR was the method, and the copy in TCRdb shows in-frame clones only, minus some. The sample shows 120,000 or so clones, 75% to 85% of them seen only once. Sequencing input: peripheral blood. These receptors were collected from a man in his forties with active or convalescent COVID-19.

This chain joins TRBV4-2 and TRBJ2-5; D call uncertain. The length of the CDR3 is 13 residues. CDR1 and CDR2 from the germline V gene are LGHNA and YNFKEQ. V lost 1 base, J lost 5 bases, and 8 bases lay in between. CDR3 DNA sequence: TGTGCCAGCAGCCAAGGTACTCGGGAGACCCAGTACTTC. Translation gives CASSQGTRETQYF.

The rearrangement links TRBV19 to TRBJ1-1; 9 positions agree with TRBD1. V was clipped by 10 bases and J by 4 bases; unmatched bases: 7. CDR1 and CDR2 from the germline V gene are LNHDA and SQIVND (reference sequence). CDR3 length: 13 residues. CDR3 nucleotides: TGTGCCATTCGGACAGGGGCAGGCACTGAAGCTTTCTTT. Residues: CAIRTGAGTEAFF. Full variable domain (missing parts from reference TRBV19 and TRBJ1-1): DGGITQSPKYLFRKEGQNVTLSCEQNLNHDAMYWYRQDPGQGLRLIYYSQIVNDFQKGDIAEGYSVSREKKESFPLTVTSAQKNPTAFYLCAIRTGAGTEAFFGQGTRLTVV.

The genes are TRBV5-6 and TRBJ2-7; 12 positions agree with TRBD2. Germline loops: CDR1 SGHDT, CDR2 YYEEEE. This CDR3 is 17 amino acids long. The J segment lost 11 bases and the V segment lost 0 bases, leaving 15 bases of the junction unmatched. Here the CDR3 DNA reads TGTGCCAGCAGCTTGGGACTAGCGGGAGCTGAGAGCGGGGAGAAGTACTTC. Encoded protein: CASSLGLAGAESGEKYF.

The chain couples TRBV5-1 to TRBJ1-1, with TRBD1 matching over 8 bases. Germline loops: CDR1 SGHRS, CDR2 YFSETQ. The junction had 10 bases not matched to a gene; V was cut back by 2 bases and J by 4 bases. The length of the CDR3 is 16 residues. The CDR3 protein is CASSLVGQGGSTEAFF. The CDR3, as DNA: TGCGCCAGCAGCTTAGTAGGACAGGGAGGCTCCACTGAAGCTTTCTTT.